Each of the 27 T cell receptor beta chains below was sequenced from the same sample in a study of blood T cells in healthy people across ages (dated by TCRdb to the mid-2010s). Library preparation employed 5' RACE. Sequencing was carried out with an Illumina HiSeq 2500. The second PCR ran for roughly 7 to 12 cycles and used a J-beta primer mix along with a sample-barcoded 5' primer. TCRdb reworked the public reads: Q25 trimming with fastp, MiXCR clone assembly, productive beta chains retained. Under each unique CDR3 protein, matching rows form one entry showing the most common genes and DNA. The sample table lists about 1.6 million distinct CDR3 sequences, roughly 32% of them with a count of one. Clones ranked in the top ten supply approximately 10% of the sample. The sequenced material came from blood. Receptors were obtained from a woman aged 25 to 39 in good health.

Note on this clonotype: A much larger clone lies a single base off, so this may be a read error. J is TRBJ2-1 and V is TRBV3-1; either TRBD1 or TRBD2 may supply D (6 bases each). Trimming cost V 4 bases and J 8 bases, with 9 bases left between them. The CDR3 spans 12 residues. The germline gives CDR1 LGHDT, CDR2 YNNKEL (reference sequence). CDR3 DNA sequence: TGTGCCAGCAGCCCCCGGGGGCATGAGCAGTTCTTC. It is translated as CASSPRGHEQFF.

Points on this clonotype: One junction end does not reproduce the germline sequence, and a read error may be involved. The DNA of the CDR3 is TGTGCCAGCAGAGTTCTAGCGGGGGGGGAGACCCGGTACTTC. Translation: CASRVLAGGETRYF. The chain employs TRBV12-3 or TRBV12-4 and TRBJ2-5; 12 positions agree with TRBD2. The CDR3 runs 14 residues.

CDR3 bases: TGCGCCAGCAGCCAAGCCGGGACAGGAAATGAGCAGTTCTTC. It translates to CASSQAGTGNEQFF. V is TRBV4-1 and J is TRBJ2-1, with 8 bases matching TRBD1. V dropped 1 base and J dropped 7; count of bases not matched to a gene: 3. The CDR3 is 14 amino acids. The germline CDR1 and CDR2 sequences are MGHRA and YSYEKL.

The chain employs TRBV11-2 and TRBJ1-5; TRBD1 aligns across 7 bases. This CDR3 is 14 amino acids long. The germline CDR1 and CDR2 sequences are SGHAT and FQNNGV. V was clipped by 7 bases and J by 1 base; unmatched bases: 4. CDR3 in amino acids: CASTGTESNQPQHF. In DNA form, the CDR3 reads TGTGCCAGCACCGGGACAGAGAGCAATCAGCCCCAGCATTTT.

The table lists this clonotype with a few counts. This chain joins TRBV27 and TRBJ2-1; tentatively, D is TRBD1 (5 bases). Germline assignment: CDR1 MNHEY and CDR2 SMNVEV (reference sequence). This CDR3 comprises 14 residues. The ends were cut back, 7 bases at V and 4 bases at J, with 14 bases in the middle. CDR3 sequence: CASTHGAAYNEQFF. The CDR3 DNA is TGTGCCAGCACCCATGGGGCGGCGTACAATGAGCAGTTCTTC.

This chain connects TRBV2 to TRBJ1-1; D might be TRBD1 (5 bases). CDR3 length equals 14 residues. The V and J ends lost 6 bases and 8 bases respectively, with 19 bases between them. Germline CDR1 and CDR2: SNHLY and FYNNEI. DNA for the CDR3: TGTGCCAGCAGCCCTAACGGGGCGGCCCAGGAAGCTTTCTTT. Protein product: CASSPNGAAQEAFF.

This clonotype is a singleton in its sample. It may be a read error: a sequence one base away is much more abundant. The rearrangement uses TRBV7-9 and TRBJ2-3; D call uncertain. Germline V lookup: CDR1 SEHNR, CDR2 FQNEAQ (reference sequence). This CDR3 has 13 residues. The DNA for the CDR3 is TGTGCCAGCAGCCGGACCCAGCGAGATACGCGGTATTTT. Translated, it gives CASSRTQRDTRYF.

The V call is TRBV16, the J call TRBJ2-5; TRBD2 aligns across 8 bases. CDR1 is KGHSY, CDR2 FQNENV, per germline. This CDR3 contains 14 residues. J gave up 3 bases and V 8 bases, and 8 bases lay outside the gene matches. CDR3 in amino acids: CASGRAGAEETQYF. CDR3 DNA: TGTGCCAGCGGAAGAGCGGGGGCCGAAGAGACCCAGTACTTC.

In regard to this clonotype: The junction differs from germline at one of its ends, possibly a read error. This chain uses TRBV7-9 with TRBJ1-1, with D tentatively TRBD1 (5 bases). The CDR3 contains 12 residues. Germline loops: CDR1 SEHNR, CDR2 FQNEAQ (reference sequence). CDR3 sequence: CVSSWGGTEAFF. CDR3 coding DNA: TGTGTCAGCAGTTGGGGCGGCACTGAAGCTTTCTTT.

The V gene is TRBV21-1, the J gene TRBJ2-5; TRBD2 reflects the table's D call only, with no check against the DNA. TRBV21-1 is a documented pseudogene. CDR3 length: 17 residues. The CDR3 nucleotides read TGTGCCAGGCAATCCTCCCCGATAACTAGCGGGAGTGAAGAGCAGTACTTC. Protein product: CARQSSPITSGSEEQYF.

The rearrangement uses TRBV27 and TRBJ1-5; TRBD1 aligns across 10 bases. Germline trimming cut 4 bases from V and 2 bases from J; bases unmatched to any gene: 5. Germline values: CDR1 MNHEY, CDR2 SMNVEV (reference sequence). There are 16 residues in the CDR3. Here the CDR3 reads CASSSRTGGGNQPQHF. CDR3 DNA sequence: TGTGCCAGCAGTTCGCGGACAGGGGGAGGCAATCAGCCCCAGCATTTT.

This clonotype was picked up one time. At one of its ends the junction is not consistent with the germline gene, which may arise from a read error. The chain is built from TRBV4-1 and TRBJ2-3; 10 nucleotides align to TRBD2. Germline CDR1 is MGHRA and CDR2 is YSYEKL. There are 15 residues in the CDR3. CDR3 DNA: TGCACCAGCAACCACTTAGCGGGGGGAACAGATACGCAGTATTTT. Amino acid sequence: CTSNHLAGGTDTQYF.

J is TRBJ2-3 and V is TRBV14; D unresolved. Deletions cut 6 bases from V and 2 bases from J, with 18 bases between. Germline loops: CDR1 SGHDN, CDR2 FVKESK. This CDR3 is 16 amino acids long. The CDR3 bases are TGTGCCAGCAGGTTCAGGTTCGGATTTTACACAGATACGCAGTATTTT. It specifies CASRFRFGFYTDTQYF.

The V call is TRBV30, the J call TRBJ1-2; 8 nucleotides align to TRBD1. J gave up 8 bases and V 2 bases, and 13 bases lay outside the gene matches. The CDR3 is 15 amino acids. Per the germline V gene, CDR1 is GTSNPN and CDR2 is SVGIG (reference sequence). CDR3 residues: CAWSPGDRRVVGYTF. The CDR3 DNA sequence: TGTGCCTGGAGTCCTGGGGACAGGCGTGTCGTCGGCTACACCTTC.

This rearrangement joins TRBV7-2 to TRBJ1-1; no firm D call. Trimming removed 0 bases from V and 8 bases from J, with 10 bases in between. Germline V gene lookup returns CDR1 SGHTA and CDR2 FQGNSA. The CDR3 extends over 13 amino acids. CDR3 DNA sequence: TGTGCCAGCAGCTTAGCGCAAGGCCCCGAAGCTTTCTTT. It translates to CASSLAQGPEAFF.

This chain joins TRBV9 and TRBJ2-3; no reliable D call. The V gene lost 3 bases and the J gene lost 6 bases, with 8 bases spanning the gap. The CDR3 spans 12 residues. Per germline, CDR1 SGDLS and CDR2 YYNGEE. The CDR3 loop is CASSGDGDTQYF. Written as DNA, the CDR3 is TGTGCCAGCAGCGGCGATGGTGATACGCAGTATTTT.

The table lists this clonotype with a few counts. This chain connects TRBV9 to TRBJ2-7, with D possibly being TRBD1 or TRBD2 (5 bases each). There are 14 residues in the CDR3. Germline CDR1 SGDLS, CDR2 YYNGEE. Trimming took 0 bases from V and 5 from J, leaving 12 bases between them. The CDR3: CASSVGGSPDEQYF. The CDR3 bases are TGTGCCAGCAGCGTAGGGGGGTCCCCCGACGAGCAGTACTTC.

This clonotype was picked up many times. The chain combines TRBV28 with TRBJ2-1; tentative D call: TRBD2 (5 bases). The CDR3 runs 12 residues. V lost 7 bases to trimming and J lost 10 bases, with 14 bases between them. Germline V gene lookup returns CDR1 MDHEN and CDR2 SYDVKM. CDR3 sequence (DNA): TGTGCCAGCAACACGAGGGTTCAGGAGCAGTTCTTC. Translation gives CASNTRVQEQFF.

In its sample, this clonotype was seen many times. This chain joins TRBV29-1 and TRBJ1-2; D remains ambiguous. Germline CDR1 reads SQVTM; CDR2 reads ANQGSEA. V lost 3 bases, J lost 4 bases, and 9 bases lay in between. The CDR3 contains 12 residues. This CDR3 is CSVDSGSYGYTF. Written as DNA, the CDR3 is TGCAGCGTTGATTCGGGGAGCTATGGCTACACCTTC.

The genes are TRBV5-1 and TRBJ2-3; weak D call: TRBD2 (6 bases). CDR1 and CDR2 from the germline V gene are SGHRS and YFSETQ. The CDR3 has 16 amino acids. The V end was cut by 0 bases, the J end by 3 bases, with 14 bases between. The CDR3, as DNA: TGCGCCAGCAGCTTGGGGAGCGGGCCAAGGACAGATACGCAGTATTTT. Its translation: CASSLGSGPRTDTQYF.

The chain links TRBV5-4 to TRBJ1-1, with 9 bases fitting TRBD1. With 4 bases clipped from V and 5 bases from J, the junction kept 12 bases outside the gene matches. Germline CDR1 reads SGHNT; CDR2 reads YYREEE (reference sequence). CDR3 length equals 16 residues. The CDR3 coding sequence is TGTGCCAGCAGCCGGGACAGGGTAATTGCGGGGACTGAAGCTTTCTTT. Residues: CASSRDRVIAGTEAFF. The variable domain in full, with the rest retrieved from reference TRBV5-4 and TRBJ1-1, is ETGVTQSPTHLIKTRGQQVTLRCSSQSGHNTVSWYQQALGQGPQFIFQYYREEENGRGNFPPRFSGLQFPNYSSELNVNALELDDSALYLCASSRDRVIAGTEAFFGQGTRLTVV.

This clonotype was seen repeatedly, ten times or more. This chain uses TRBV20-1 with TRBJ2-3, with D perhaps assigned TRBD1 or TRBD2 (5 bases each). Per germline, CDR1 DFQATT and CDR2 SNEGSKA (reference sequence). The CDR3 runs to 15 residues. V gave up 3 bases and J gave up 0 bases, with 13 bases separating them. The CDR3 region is CSASYGAVSTDTQYF. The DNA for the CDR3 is TGCAGTGCTAGTTACGGGGCCGTAAGCACAGATACGCAGTATTTT.

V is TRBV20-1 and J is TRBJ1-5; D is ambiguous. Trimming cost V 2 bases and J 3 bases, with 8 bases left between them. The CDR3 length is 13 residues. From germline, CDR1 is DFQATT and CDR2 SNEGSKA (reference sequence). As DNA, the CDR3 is TGCAGTGCTAGAACATCTCCCAATCAGCCCCAGCATTTT. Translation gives CSARTSPNQPQHF.

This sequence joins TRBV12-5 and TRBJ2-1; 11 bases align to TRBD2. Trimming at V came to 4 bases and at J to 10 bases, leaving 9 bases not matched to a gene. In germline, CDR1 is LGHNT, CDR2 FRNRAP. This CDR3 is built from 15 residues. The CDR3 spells CASGWTSGFLEEQFF. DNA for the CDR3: TGTGCTAGTGGTTGGACTAGCGGGTTTCTGGAAGAGCAGTTCTTC.

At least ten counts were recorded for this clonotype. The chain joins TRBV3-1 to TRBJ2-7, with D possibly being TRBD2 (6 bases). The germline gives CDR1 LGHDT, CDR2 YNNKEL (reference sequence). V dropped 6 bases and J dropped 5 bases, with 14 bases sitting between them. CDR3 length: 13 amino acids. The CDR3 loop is CASREHGEDEQYF. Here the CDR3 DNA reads TGTGCCAGCAGGGAGCATGGGGAGGACGAGCAGTACTTC.

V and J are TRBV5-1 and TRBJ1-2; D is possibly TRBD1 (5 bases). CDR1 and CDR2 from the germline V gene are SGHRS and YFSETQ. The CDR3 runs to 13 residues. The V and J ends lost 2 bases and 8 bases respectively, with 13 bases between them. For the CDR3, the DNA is TGCGCCAGCAGCTTTGGGACCCAGGGAGGCTACACCTTC. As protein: CASSFGTQGGYTF.

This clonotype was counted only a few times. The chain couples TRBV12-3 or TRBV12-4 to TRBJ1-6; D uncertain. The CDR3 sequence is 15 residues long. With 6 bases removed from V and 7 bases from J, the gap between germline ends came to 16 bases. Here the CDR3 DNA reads TGTGCCAGCAGCCTAGGGCGTTATACCAATTCACCCCTCCACTTT. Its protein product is CASSLGRYTNSPLHF.